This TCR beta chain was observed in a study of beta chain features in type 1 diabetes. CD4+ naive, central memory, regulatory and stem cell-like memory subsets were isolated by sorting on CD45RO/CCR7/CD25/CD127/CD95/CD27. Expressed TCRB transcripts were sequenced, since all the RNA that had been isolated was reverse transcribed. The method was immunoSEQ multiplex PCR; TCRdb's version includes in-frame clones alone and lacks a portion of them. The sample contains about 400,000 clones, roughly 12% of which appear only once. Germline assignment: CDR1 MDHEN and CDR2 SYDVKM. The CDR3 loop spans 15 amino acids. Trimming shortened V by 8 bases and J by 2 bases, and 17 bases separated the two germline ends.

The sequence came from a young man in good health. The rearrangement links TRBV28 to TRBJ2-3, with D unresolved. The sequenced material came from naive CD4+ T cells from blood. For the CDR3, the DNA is TGTGCCAGCGGATCCCTCGACGGGTTCACAGATACGCAGTATTTT. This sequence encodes CASGSLDGFTDTQYF.